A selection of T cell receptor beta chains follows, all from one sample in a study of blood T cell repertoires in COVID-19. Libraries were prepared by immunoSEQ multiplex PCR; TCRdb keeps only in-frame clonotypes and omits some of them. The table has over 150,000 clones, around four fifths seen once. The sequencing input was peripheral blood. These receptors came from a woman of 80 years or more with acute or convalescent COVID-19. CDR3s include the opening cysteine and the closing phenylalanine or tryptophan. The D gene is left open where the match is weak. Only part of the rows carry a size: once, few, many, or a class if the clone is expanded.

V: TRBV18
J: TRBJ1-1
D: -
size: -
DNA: TGTGCCAGCTCACGAACCCCGGGGGGAGACACTGAAGCTTTCTTT
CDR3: CASSRTPGGDTEAFF

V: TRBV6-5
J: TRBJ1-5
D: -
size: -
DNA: TGTGCCAGCAGTTACAGGGGCGAAAATCAGCCCCAGCATTTT
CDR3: CASSYRGENQPQHF

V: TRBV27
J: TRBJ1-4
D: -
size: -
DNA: TGTGCCAGCAGAAGGACAGTGAATGAAAAACTGTTTTTT
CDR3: CASRRTVNEKLFF

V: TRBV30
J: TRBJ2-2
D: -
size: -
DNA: TGTGCCTGGAGTTGGCGAGGGAGTAGGGCACCCGGGGAGCTGTTTTTT
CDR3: CAWSWRGSRAPGELFF

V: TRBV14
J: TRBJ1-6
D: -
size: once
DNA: TGTGCCAGCAGCATTGAGAATTCACCCCTCCACTTT
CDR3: CASSIENSPLHF

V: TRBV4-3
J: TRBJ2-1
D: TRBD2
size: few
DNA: TGCGCCAGCAGCTCAGAGGTAGCGGGAGGGCCTGGGCAGTTCTTC
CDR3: CASSSEVAGGPGQFF

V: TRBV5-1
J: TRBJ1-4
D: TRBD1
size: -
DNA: TGCGCCAGCAGCTTGGAGGGACAGGGAAATGAAAAACTGTTTTTT
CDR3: CASSLEGQGNEKLFF

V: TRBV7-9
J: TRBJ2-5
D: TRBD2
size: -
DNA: TGTGCCAGCAGCTTAGGCGGGGGGGGCCCAGAGACCCAGTACTTC
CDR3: CASSLGGGGPETQYF

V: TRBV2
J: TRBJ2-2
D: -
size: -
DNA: TGTGCCAGCAGACAGACCGGGGAGCTGTTTTTT
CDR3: CASRQTGELFF

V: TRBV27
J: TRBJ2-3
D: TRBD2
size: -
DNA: TGTGCCAGCAGTGGACTTTTAGCGGGGGTAAATACGCAGTATTTT
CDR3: CASSGLLAGVNTQYF

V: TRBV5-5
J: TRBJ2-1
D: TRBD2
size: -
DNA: TGTGCCAGCAGAACTAGCGGGATGGGTAATGAGCAGTTCTTC
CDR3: CASRTSGMGNEQFF

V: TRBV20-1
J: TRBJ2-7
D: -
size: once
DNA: TGCAGTGCTAGATCAGCCTACGAGCAGTACTTC
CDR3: CSARSAYEQYF

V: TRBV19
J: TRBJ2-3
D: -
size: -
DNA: TGTGCCAGTAGTGCGGGTGCAGATACGCAGTATTTT
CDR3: CASSAGADTQYF

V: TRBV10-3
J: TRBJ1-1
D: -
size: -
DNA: TGTGCCATCAGTGGCAGGGCGAACACTGAAGCTTTCTTT
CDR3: CAISGRANTEAFF

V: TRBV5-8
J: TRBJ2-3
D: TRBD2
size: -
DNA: TGTGCCAGCAGCTTACGACTAGCGGCTCCCGGGGGAGATACGCAGTATTTT
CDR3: CASSLRLAAPGGDTQYF

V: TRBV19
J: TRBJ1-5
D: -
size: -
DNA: TGTGCCAGTAGTAGGGGGGTGCAGCCCCAGCATTTT
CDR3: CASSRGVQPQHF